Following are 30 T cell receptor beta chains from one sample sequenced in a study of cytomegalovirus exposure and HLA in healthy donors. Sequencing was performed with immunoSEQ multiplex PCR; in TCRdb, only in-frame clones are kept and a portion is missing. The table has roughly 130,000 clones, roughly 90% seen once. What was sequenced was PBMCs. The source of these receptors is a man between 18 and 29 years old in good health and CMV-seronegative.

This chain joins TRBV6-5 and TRBJ1-5; 7 nucleotides match TRBD1. The germline gives CDR1 MNHEY, CDR2 SVGAGI. V was clipped by 6 bases and J by 7 bases; unmatched bases: 12. The CDR3 has 15 residues. The CDR3 nucleotides read TGTGCCAGCAGACCCTTGGACAGGAAAAGCCAGCCCCAGCATTTT. Translated: CASRPLDRKSQPQHF.

The chain employs TRBV4-3 and TRBJ1-2; D call uncertain. The CDR3 has 14 residues. Germline V gene data show CDR1 as LGHNA and CDR2 as YSLEER. V was shortened by 0 bases and J by 2 bases, with 7 bases between the two germline ends. CDR3 sequence reads: CASSQEIENYGYTF. DNA of the CDR3: TGCGCCAGCAGCCAAGAAATAGAAAACTATGGCTACACCTTC.

This chain connects TRBV6-1 to TRBJ1-5; D unresolved. Germline CDR1 reads MNHNS; CDR2 reads SASEGT. The CDR3 covers 13 residues. V lost 8 bases to trimming and J lost 4 bases, with 12 bases between them. CDR3 sequence: CASVQVGNQPQHF. CDR3 DNA: TGTGCCAGCGTCCAGGTGGGTAATCAGCCCCAGCATTTT.

The chain joins TRBV10-3 to TRBJ2-1; TRBD1 aligns across 9 bases. V shed 6 bases and J 9 bases; nucleotides not matched to a gene: 12. CDR3 length equals 15 residues. The germline gives CDR1 ENHRY, CDR2 SYGVKD. The CDR3 DNA is TGTGCCATCAGAACCGGGACAGGGAGCGGGGTTGAGCAGTTCTTC. This translates into CAIRTGTGSGVEQFF.

The CDR3 sequence: CSAVTVKNTGELFF. The CDR3 nucleotides read TGCAGCGCCGTGACAGTCAAGAACACCGGGGAGCTGTTTTTT. The V gene is TRBV29-1, the J gene TRBJ2-2; a possible D gene is TRBD1 (5 bases). The V end lost 7 bases, the J end lost 1 base, and 13 bases lay between the germline ends. The germline V gene encodes CDR1 SQVTM and CDR2 ANQGSEA. The CDR3 loop spans 14 amino acids.

V gene TRBV7-2 combines with J gene TRBJ1-4; 8 positions match TRBD1. J lost 6 bases, V lost 5 bases, and 5 bases had no gene match. Germline lookup yields CDR1 SGHTA and CDR2 FQGNSA. The CDR3 covers 14 residues. CDR3 region: CASSRTGRDEKLFF. The CDR3 DNA reads TGTGCCAGCAGCCGGACAGGGCGGGATGAAAAACTGTTTTTT. The full variable domain, in which reference TRBV7-2 and TRBJ1-4 provide the parts outside the CDR3, is GAGVSQSPSNKVTEKGKDVELRCDPISGHTALYWYRQSLGQGLEFLIYFQGNSAPDKSGLPSDRFSAERTGGSVSTLTIQRTQQEDSAVYLCASSRTGRDEKLFFGSGTQLSVL.

The rearrangement joins TRBV11-2 to TRBJ2-7; tentative D call: TRBD2 (5 bases). Deletions cut 3 bases from V and 0 bases from J, with 12 bases between. The CDR3 extends over 15 amino acids. Germline V gene data show CDR1 as SGHAT and CDR2 as FQNNGV. The CDR3 is CASSFRDYASYEQYF. The CDR3 coding sequence is TGTGCCAGCAGCTTCCGAGACTATGCCTCCTACGAGCAGTACTTC. Together with reference TRBV11-2 and TRBJ2-7, the CDR3 gives the full variable domain: EAGVAQSPRYKIIEKRQSVAFWCNPISGHATLYWYQQILGQGPKLLIQFQNNGVVDDSQLPKDRFSAERLKGVDSTLKIQPAKLEDSAVYLCASSFRDYASYEQYFGPGTRLTVT.

The chain joins TRBV27 to TRBJ1-4, with D perhaps matching TRBD1 (6 bases). CDR1 MNHEY and CDR2 SMNVEV come from the germline V gene (reference sequence). Trimming removed 2 bases from V and 1 base from J, with 8 bases in between. The CDR3 is made up of 15 amino acids. CDR3 nucleotide sequence: TGTGCCAGCAGTTTAGGGGGCAGAACTAATGAAAAACTGTTTTTT. This sequence encodes CASSLGGRTNEKLFF.

The chain carries TRBV7-2 and TRBJ1-2, with 10 bases fitting TRBD1. V trimming: 2 bases; J trimming: 4 bases; junction bases outside the gene matches: 1. CDR1 is SGHTA and CDR2 is FQGNSA in the germline V gene. This CDR3 is built from 14 residues. DNA of the CDR3: TGTGCCAGCAGCTTACGGACAGGGGGCTATGGCTACACCTTC. Encoded protein: CASSLRTGGYGYTF.

This sequence joins TRBV5-1 and TRBJ2-1, with TRBD2 matching over 14 bases. The germline V gene encodes CDR1 SGHRS and CDR2 YFSETQ. The CDR3 consists of 18 residues. V lost 3 bases to trimming and J lost 2 bases; unmatched junction nucleotides: 7. This chain's CDR3 is CASSWGTSGGEAYNEQFF. Here the CDR3 DNA reads TGCGCCAGCAGCTGGGGGACTAGCGGGGGCGAAGCCTACAATGAGCAGTTCTTC.

The J gene is TRBJ2-7, the V gene TRBV19; the D gene is possibly TRBD2 (6 bases). Trimming cost V 4 bases and J 0 bases, with 13 bases left between them. Looked up from germline, CDR1 is LNHDA and CDR2 is SQIVND (reference sequence). The CDR3 totals 15 residues. CDR3 region: CASSKAEGRSYEQYF. The CDR3 DNA reads as TGTGCCAGTAGTAAGGCGGAGGGGCGCTCCTACGAGCAGTACTTC.

The chain links TRBV28 to TRBJ2-7, with 9 positions matching TRBD1. The CDR3 is 12 residues long. Trimming cost V 6 bases and J 5 bases; bases outside gene matches: 2. The germline V gene has CDR1 MDHEN and CDR2 SYDVKM. The chain's CDR3 is CASRDRGNEQYF. In DNA, the CDR3 is TGTGCCAGCAGGGACAGGGGAAACGAGCAGTACTTC.

This chain uses TRBV11-2 with TRBJ2-2; a possible D gene is TRBD2 (6 bases). CDR1 SGHAT and CDR2 FQNNGV come from the germline V gene. The CDR3 sequence is 16 residues long. The ends were cut back, 4 bases at V and 2 bases at J, with 14 bases in the middle. The CDR3 DNA sequence: TGTGCCAGCAGCTGGAGGGTCCGCCATAACACCGGGGAGCTGTTTTTT. Amino acids: CASSWRVRHNTGELFF.

The chain carries TRBV7-8 and TRBJ1-1; a weak D match, TRBD1 (6 bases). Germline V gene sequence: CDR1 SGHVS, CDR2 FQNEAQ. This CDR3 region has 16 residues. V was cut by 2 bases and J by 4 bases, with 17 bases left in between. In DNA form, the CDR3 reads TGTGCCAGCAGCTTACTCAGGGGTTTAGATAGCACTGAAGCTTTCTTT. This gives the protein CASSLLRGLDSTEAFF.

Points on this clone: The same CDR3 also results from other DNA sequences found in this sample. The chain joins TRBV28 to TRBJ2-1; TRBD2 aligns across 12 bases. Germline assignment: CDR1 MDHEN and CDR2 SYDVKM. This CDR3 is 14 amino acids long. After removal of 6 bases from V and 7 bases from J, the junction contained 4 bases not matched to a gene. In DNA, the CDR3 is TGTGCCAGCAGGTCTAGCGGGAGGGCTAATGAGCAGTTCTTC. As protein: CASRSSGRANEQFF.

Written as DNA, the CDR3 is TGTGCCAGCAGCTTTGGGACTAGCGGCATCCTTGGGCAGTACTTC. This translates into CASSFGTSGILGQYF. V usage is TRBV5-6 and J usage is TRBJ2-7; 11 positions agree with TRBD2. The V gene's germline CDR1 is SGHDT and CDR2 YYEEEE. The junction had 10 bases not matched to a gene; V was cut back by 2 bases and J by 9 bases. This CDR3 spans 15 amino acids.

The gene calls are TRBV10-2 and TRBJ1-3; the D gene is possibly TRBD1 (6 bases). Trimming stripped 3 bases from V and 4 bases from J, with 16 bases between. The CDR3 runs 16 residues. Per the germline V gene, CDR1 is WSHSY and CDR2 is SAAADI. The CDR3 coding sequence is TGCGCCAGCAGTGATAGGACAGAAGGACTCGGAAACACCATATATTTT. Protein sequence: CASSDRTEGLGNTIYF.

The chain is built from TRBV4-1 and TRBJ2-1; possible D gene TRBD2, 6 bases. The CDR3 extends over 14 amino acids. The germline V gene encodes CDR1 MGHRA and CDR2 YSYEKL. The V gene lost 0 bases and the J gene lost 10 bases, with 13 bases spanning the gap. The CDR3 reads CASSQEEGVREQFF. CDR3 nucleotide sequence: TGCGCCAGCAGCCAAGAGGAGGGAGTCAGGGAGCAGTTCTTC.

V and J are TRBV27 and TRBJ2-3; TRBD2 might be the D (5 bases). V was pared by 7 bases and J by 0 bases, with 11 bases between. CDR1 is MNHEY, CDR2 SMNVEV, per germline (reference sequence). The CDR3 spans 14 residues. The CDR3 reads CASKPGGSTDTQYF. In DNA, the CDR3 is TGTGCCAGCAAGCCTGGCGGGAGCACAGATACGCAGTATTTT.

V gene TRBV5-1 combines with J gene TRBJ2-5; unclear D gene. Trimming pared 1 base from V and 4 bases from J, leaving 5 bases between. In germline, CDR1 is SGHRS, CDR2 YFSETQ. This CDR3 has 12 residues. Here the CDR3 reads CASSLYRETQYF. Here the CDR3 DNA reads TGCGCCAGCAGCTTGTACAGAGAGACCCAGTACTTC.

The J gene is TRBJ2-2, the V gene TRBV4-2; TRBD1 aligns across 9 bases. The trim removed 4 bases at V and 5 bases at J, leaving 5 bases unmatched. The CDR3 extends over 15 amino acids. Germline lookup yields CDR1 LGHNA and CDR2 YNFKEQ. The CDR3 loop reads CASSPGDRATGELFF. Written as DNA, the CDR3 is TGTGCCAGCAGCCCAGGGGACAGGGCAACCGGGGAGCTGTTTTTT.

The chain employs TRBV5-6 and TRBJ2-4; 12 bases line up with TRBD2. Germline V gene data show CDR1 as SGHDT and CDR2 as YYEEEE. V gave up 7 bases and J gave up 8 bases; unmatched junction bases: 10. This CDR3 has 15 residues. The CDR3 bases are TGTGCCAGCGCGACTAGCGGGAGCTTCGGGGACATTCAGTACTTC. Its translation is CASATSGSFGDIQYF.

The J gene is TRBJ2-7, the V gene TRBV13; D possibly corresponds to TRBD2 (6 bases). Per the germline V gene, CDR1 is PRHDT and CDR2 is FYEKMQ (reference sequence). This CDR3 has 12 amino acids. V shed 5 bases and J shed 7 bases, with 12 bases lying between them. The CDR3 region is CASSLGGVEQYF. CDR3 DNA: TGTGCCAGCAGCCTTGGCGGGGTGGAGCAGTACTTC.

V usage is TRBV9 and J usage is TRBJ1-3; possible D gene TRBD1, 5 bases. Germline V gene data show CDR1 as SGDLS and CDR2 as YYNGEE. This CDR3 region has 15 residues. Trimming cost V 0 bases and J 4 bases, with 11 bases left between them. Here the CDR3 reads CASSVEPGRGNTIYF. The CDR3 DNA reads as TGTGCCAGCAGCGTAGAACCAGGGCGGGGAAACACCATATATTTT.

The gene calls are TRBV2 and TRBJ2-7; D gene ambiguous. The CDR3 runs to 14 residues. The V and J ends lost 3 bases and 0 bases respectively, with 9 bases between them. Germline loops: CDR1 SNHLY, CDR2 FYNNEI. CDR3 region: CASSDSGGSYEQYF. The DNA of the CDR3 is TGTGCCAGCAGTGACAGTGGCGGCTCCTACGAGCAGTACTTC.

V and J are TRBV2 and TRBJ1-1; weak D call: TRBD1 (5 bases). Per the germline V gene, CDR1 is SNHLY and CDR2 is FYNNEI. The CDR3 runs 16 residues. V lost 5 bases and J 0 bases, leaving 16 bases between the germline ends. The CDR3 nucleotides read TGTGCCAGCAGTCCCCGACAGAGTATTTTGAACACTGAAGCTTTCTTT. Translation gives CASSPRQSILNTEAFF. Supplemented by reference TRBV2 and TRBJ1-1, the full variable domain reads EPEVTQTPSHQVTQMGQEVILRCVPISNHLYFYWYRQILGQKVEFLVSFYNNEISEKSEIFDDQFSVERPDGSNFTLKIRSTKLEDSAMYFCASSPRQSILNTEAFFGQGTRLTVV.

The chain couples TRBV28 to TRBJ2-7, with D perhaps TRBD1 (5 bases). Trimming took 4 bases from V and 7 from J, leaving 17 bases between them. CDR3 length: 14 amino acids. The germline CDR1 and CDR2 sequences are MDHEN and SYDVKM. CDR3 bases: TGTGCCAGCAGTTCCCAGGGCTTTTTAGGAGAGCAGTACTTC. It translates to CASSSQGFLGEQYF.

The chain carries TRBV27 and TRBJ1-6, with D perhaps matching TRBD1 (5 bases). This CDR3 is 14 amino acids long. Germline-derived CDR1 and CDR2 are MNHEY and SMNVEV (reference sequence). V was clipped by 4 bases and J by 9 bases, with 13 bases between them. CDR3 region: CASSYGGGLSPLHF. The CDR3, as DNA: TGTGCCAGCAGTTACGGGGGGGGACTTTCACCCCTCCACTTT.

This CDR3 reads CASSQPTSGRSYNEQFF. CDR3 DNA sequence: TGCGCCAGCAGCCAACCCACTAGCGGGAGGTCCTACAATGAGCAGTTCTTC. V is TRBV4-1 and J is TRBJ2-1; 12 bases fit TRBD2. There are 17 residues in the CDR3. In germline, CDR1 is MGHRA, CDR2 YSYEKL. Unmatched junction bases numbered 3, after V lost 2 bases and J lost 1 base.

The chain links TRBV6-6 to TRBJ1-2, with a tentative D call TRBD1 (5 bases). The CDR3 is 16 amino acids. Germline V gene lookup returns CDR1 MNHNY and CDR2 SVGAGI (reference sequence). V was trimmed by 0 bases and J by 7 bases, leaving 18 bases between them. CDR3 sequence reads: CASSYSGRLTDSGYTF. In DNA, the CDR3 is TGTGCCAGCAGTTACTCGGGGCGACTCACGGATTCTGGCTACACCTTC.